The 20 T cell receptor beta chains below come from one sample, sequenced in a study of T cell repertoires in cytomegalovirus infection. TCRdb re-analysed the reads in MiXCR, keeping a single row per CDR3 protein. This table has roughly 920,000 distinct CDR3 sequences, more than 25% appearing once. The antigens for these receptors are not known. The sequencing here drew on cultured CD8+ T cells from PBMCs, taken from culture after CMV antigen stimulation. Source of these receptors: a human donor in good health (CMV status not recorded). Some clones in this sample may be carry-over from other donors' samples.

V is TRBV5-4 and J is TRBJ2-2; D is uncertain. V gave up 1 base and J gave up 1 base, with 5 bases separating them. Germline-derived CDR1 and CDR2 are SGHNT and YYREEE (reference sequence). This CDR3 region has 14 residues. CDR3 DNA: TGTGCCAGCAGCTTGAACATGAACACCGGGGAGCTGTTTTTT. Protein sequence: CASSLNMNTGELFF.

The chain recombines TRBV20-1 with TRBJ1-2; 7 bases are a match to TRBD1. V dropped 3 bases and J dropped 3; count of bases not matched to a gene: 10. CDR3 length: 15 residues. CDR1 and CDR2 from the germline V gene are DFQATT and SNEGSKA (reference sequence). Here the CDR3 DNA reads TGCAGTGCTAGCGAACCGGGACAGACAGACTATGGCTACACCTTC. Its protein is CSASEPGQTDYGYTF.

The chain couples TRBV5-6 to TRBJ2-5; 7 bases line up with TRBD2. With 6 bases clipped from V and 1 base from J, the junction kept 12 bases outside the gene matches. Per germline, CDR1 SGHDT and CDR2 YYEEEE. The CDR3 is made up of 16 amino acids. CDR3 sequence: CASTLEEGLPQETQYF. The CDR3 nucleotides are TGTGCCAGCACCCTGGAAGAGGGACTACCCCAAGAGACCCAGTACTTC. Based on the CDR3 plus reference TRBV5-6 and TRBJ2-5, the full variable domain is DAGVTQSPTHLIKTRGQQVTLRCSPKSGHDTVSWYQQALGQGPQFIFQYYEEEERQRGNFPDRFSGHQFPNYSSELNVNALLLGDSALYLCASTLEEGLPQETQYFGPGTRLLVL.

The chain joins TRBV6-5 to TRBJ2-7; TRBD1 aligns across 10 bases. The CDR3 contains 15 residues. V lost 0 bases to trimming and J lost 3 bases; unmatched junction nucleotides: 2. Per germline, CDR1 MNHEY and CDR2 SVGAGI. This CDR3 is CASSYSGTGVYEQYF. Here the CDR3 DNA reads TGTGCCAGCAGTTACTCCGGGACAGGGGTCTACGAGCAGTACTTC.

This clonotype was recorded many times. The chain joins TRBV7-6 to TRBJ2-7; D gene ambiguous. Per germline, CDR1 SGHVS and CDR2 FNYEAQ. The CDR3 has 15 residues. V gave up 4 bases and J gave up 4 bases, with 17 bases separating them. The CDR3 reads CASSSERSPGYEQYF. In nucleotides, the CDR3 is TGTGCCAGCAGCTCTGAAAGGTCCCCAGGATACGAGCAGTACTTC.

The chain carries TRBV24-1 and TRBJ2-3; D unclear. Looked up from germline, CDR1 is KGHDR and CDR2 is SFDVKD. CDR3 length: 13 residues. Deletions cut 1 base from V and 3 bases from J, with 4 bases between. CDR3 protein: CATSDFGTDTQYF. The CDR3 DNA is TGTGCCACCAGTGATTTCGGGACAGATACGCAGTATTTT.

The rearrangement links TRBV20-1 to TRBJ2-1; 9 nucleotides line up with TRBD1. CDR1 is DFQATT, CDR2 SNEGSKA, per germline (reference sequence). V lost 6 bases, J lost 7 bases, and 22 bases stayed unmatched. The CDR3 is made up of 18 amino acids. DNA of the CDR3: TGCAGTGCCAAGGACGGGACAGGGATTACGAATCCCTTGAATGAGCAGTTCTTC. Translation: CSAKDGTGITNPLNEQFF.

This chain joins TRBV2 and TRBJ1-2; no definite D call. Trimming shortened V by 6 bases and J by 2 bases, and 10 bases separated the two germline ends. This CDR3 has 13 residues. The germline V gene encodes CDR1 SNHLY and CDR2 FYNNEI. CDR3 bases: TGTGCCAGCAGGGCCACTCAGAACTATGGCTACACCTTC. Translated, it gives CASRATQNYGYTF.

This sequence joins TRBV6-2 or TRBV6-3 and TRBJ2-5; 8 bases are shared with TRBD2. Germline V gives CDR1 MNHEY, CDR2 SVGEGT. This CDR3 comprises 16 residues. V shed 6 bases, J shed 1 base, and the junction held 10 bases outside the gene matches. The DNA of the CDR3 is TGTGCCAGCAGCCACCTAGCGGGCGATTCCCAAGAGACCCAGTACTTC. Its translation is CASSHLAGDSQETQYF.

This clonotype was observed a few times. The chain employs TRBV9 and TRBJ2-3; TRBD2 aligns across 11 bases. The ends lost 3 bases at V and 0 bases at J; junction bases unmatched: 12. CDR3 length: 19 residues. Looked up from germline, CDR1 is SGDLS and CDR2 is YYNGEE. As DNA, the CDR3 is TGTGCCAGCAGCGCAGGGGCGGGACTAGCGGCTTCTAGCACAGATACGCAGTATTTT. This codes for CASSAGAGLAASSTDTQYF.

This rearrangement joins TRBV7-9 to TRBJ2-5; D is unresolved. The CDR3 runs 13 residues. CDR1 and CDR2 from the germline V gene are SEHNR and FQNEAQ (reference sequence). V lost 5 bases to trimming and J lost 5 bases, with 12 bases between them. The CDR3 DNA is TGTGCCAGCAGCCCTCCGCTGAGTGAGACCCAGTACTTC. Its translation: CASSPPLSETQYF.

This chain uses TRBV20-1 with TRBJ2-2; unclear D gene. The V gene lost 4 bases and the J gene lost 3 bases, with 6 bases spanning the gap. Per the germline V gene, CDR1 is DFQATT and CDR2 is SNEGSKA (reference sequence). This CDR3 comprises 12 residues. The CDR3 bases are TGCAGTGCTACCGTGGACACCGGGGAGCTGTTTTTT. This codes for CSATVDTGELFF.

The chain has TRBV6-5 and TRBJ2-3, with D tentatively TRBD2 (5 bases). In germline, CDR1 is MNHEY, CDR2 SVGAGI. The length of the CDR3 is 13 residues. V was shortened by 0 bases and J by 4 bases, with 5 bases between the two germline ends. CDR3 residues: CASSYSRADTQYF. CDR3 DNA sequence: TGTGCCAGCAGTTACTCGCGGGCAGATACGCAGTATTTT.

The chain combines TRBV6-1 with TRBJ2-7; 10 positions match TRBD2. V lost 1 base to trimming and J lost 3 bases; unmatched junction nucleotides: 6. This CDR3 has 16 amino acids. Looked up from germline, CDR1 is MNHNS and CDR2 is SASEGT. The CDR3: CASSEGELAGNYEQYF. CDR3 DNA sequence: TGTGCCAGCAGTGAAGGGGAACTAGCGGGGAACTACGAGCAGTACTTC.

The chain joins TRBV6-5 to TRBJ2-7; the D is unclear. The CDR3 is 13 residues long. Trimming cost V 7 bases and J 0 bases, with 10 bases left between them. Germline values: CDR1 MNHEY, CDR2 SVGAGI. The CDR3: CASMGPGSYEQYV. The CDR3 nucleotides read TGTGCCAGCATGGGCCCAGGCTCCTACGAGCAGTACGTC.

This clonotype was detected ten times or more. The chain couples TRBV7-2 to TRBJ2-1; possible D gene TRBD2, 7 bases. The CDR3 spans 18 residues. Between the trimmed V and J ends, which lost 3 bases and 0 bases, there was a span of 18 bases. Germline-derived CDR1 and CDR2 are SGHTA and FQGNSA. This chain's CDR3 is CASSLPAGATSSYNEQFF. DNA of the CDR3: TGTGCCAGCAGCTTGCCCGCGGGGGCTACAAGCTCCTACAATGAGCAGTTCTTC.

A few counts support this clonotype. V gene TRBV7-9 combines with J gene TRBJ2-3; possible D gene TRBD2, 7 bases. The CDR3 sequence is 14 residues long. Germline V gene data show CDR1 as SEHNR and CDR2 as FQNEAQ (reference sequence). Trimming took 6 bases from V and 4 from J, leaving 14 bases between them. As DNA, the CDR3 is TGTGCCAGCAGGGCCGGGGGGCGGGCAGATACGCAGTATTTT. Translation: CASRAGGRADTQYF.

On this clonotype itself: A read error may produce the germline difference seen at one junction end. This rearrangement joins TRBV4-1 to TRBJ1-1, with D uncertain. The length of the CDR3 is 13 residues. Looked up from germline, CDR1 is MGHRA and CDR2 is YSYEKL. CDR3 coding DNA: TGTGCCAGCAGCCAACCCAGGAACACTGAAGCTTTCTTT. Its protein is CASSQPRNTEAFF.

The chain links TRBV9 to TRBJ1-2; TRBD1 matches at 7 bases. The CDR3 extends over 15 amino acids. Trimming cost V 0 bases and J 8 bases; bases outside gene matches: 10. Per the germline V gene, CDR1 is SGDLS and CDR2 is YYNGEE. The CDR3 here is CASSVAGRQGGGYTF. For the CDR3, the DNA is TGTGCCAGCAGCGTAGCCGGGCGACAGGGAGGCGGCTACACCTTC.

This clonotype was recorded many times. The chain joins TRBV7-6 to TRBJ2-5; TRBD1 aligns across 9 bases. This CDR3 is 15 amino acids long. Germline V gene lookup returns CDR1 SGHVS and CDR2 FNYEAQ. V gave up 3 bases and J gave up 2 bases; unmatched junction bases: 4. CDR3 bases: TGTGCCAGCAGCTTTTTAGACAGGGGGCAAGAGACCCAGTACTTC. Amino acid sequence: CASSFLDRGQETQYF.